This entry describes one T cell receptor (beta chain). No antigen is known for it. Germline CDR1 reads SGHTA; CDR2 reads FQGNSA. The CDR3 is 13 amino acids. V was cut by 5 bases and J by 4 bases, with 11 bases left in between. These data are taken from a study of T cell repertoires in cytomegalovirus infection. As for the study in general: It was the public TCR beta signatures that indicated both CMV infection and matching HLA type.

Findings and limits, study-wide: CMV-specific HLA-C-restricted TCR beta clonotypes dominated the ex vivo response. Carriage of CMV together with the relevant HLA was identifiable through cumulative public TCR beta family frequency.

TCRdb reprocessed the reads via MiXCR and lists one record per CDR3 protein. The table shows some 680,000 distinct CDR3 sequences, with 35% to 45% occurring only once. The receptor comes from a human donor in good health (CMV status not recorded). Some clones in this sample may be carry-over from other donors' samples. The gene calls are TRBV7-2 and TRBJ1-1, with D hard to call. Source material: PBMCs. CDR3 amino acids: CASSRYMATEAFF. The CDR3 bases are TGTGCCAGCAGCCGCTATATGGCCACTGAAGCTTTCTTT.